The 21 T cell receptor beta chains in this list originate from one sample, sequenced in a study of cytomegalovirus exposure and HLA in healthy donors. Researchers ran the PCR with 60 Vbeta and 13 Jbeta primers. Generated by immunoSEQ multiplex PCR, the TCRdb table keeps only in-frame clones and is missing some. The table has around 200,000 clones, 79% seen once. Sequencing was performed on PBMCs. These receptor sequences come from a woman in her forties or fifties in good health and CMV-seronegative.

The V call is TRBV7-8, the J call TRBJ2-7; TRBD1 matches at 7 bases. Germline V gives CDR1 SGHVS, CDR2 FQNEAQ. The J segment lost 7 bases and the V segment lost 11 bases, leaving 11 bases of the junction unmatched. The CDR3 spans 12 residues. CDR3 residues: CAGQGDGNEQYF. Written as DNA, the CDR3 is TGTGCCGGCCAGGGGGACGGGAATGAGCAGTACTTC.

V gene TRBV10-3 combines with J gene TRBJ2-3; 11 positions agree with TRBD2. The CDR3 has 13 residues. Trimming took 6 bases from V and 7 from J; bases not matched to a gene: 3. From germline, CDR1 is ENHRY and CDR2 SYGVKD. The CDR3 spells CAISLAGGYTQYF. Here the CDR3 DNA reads TGTGCCATCAGCCTAGCGGGAGGCTATACGCAGTATTTT.

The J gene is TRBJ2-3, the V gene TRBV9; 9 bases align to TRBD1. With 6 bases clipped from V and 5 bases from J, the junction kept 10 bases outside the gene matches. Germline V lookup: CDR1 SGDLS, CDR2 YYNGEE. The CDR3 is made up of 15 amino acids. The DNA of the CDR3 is TGTGCCAGCACCCTAGGACAGGGGATGAAAGATACGCAGTATTTT. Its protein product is CASTLGQGMKDTQYF.

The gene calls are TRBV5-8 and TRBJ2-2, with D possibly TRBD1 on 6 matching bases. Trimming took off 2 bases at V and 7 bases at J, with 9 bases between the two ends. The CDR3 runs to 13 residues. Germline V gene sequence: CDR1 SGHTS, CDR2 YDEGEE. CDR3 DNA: TGTGCCAGCAGCTTCAGGGGTTACGGGGAGCTGTTTTTT. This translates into CASSFRGYGELFF.

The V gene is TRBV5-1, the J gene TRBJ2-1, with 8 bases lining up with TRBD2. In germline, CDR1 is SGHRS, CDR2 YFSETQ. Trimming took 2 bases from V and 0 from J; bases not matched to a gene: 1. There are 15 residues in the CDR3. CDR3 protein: CASSFGLASYNEQFF. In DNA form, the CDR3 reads TGCGCCAGCAGCTTCGGACTAGCCTCCTACAATGAGCAGTTCTTC. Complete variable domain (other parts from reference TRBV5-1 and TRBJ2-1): KAGVTQTPRYLIKTRGQQVTLSCSPISGHRSVSWYQQTPGQGLQFLFEYFSETQRNKGNFPGRFSGRQFSNSRSEMNVSTLELGDSALYLCASSFGLASYNEQFFGPGTRLTVL.

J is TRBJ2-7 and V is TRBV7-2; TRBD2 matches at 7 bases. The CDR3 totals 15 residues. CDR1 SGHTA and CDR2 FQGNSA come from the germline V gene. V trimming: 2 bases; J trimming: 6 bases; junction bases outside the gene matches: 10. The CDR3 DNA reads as TGTGCCAGCAGCTTATCTTCTGGGAGGGCCGCCGAGCAGTACTTC. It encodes CASSLSSGRAAEQYF.

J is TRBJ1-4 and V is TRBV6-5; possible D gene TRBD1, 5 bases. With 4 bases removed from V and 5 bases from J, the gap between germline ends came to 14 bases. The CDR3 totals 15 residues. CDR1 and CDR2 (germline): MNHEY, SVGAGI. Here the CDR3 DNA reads TGTGCCAGCAGTTCCTACGCCGGGGGGAATGAAAAACTGTTTTTT. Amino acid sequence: CASSSYAGGNEKLFF.

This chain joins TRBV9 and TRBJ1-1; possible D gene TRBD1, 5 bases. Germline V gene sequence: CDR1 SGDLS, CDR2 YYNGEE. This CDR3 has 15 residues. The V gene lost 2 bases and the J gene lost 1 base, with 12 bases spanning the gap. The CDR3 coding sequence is TGTGCCAGCAGCGTTGGAGGGGTGGCGAACACTGAAGCTTTCTTT. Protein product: CASSVGGVANTEAFF. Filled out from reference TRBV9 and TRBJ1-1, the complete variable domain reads DSGVTQTPKHLITATGQRVTLRCSPRSGDLSVYWYQQSLDQGLQFLIQYYNGEERAKGNILERFSAQQFPDLHSELNLSSLELGDSALYFCASSVGGVANTEAFFGQGTRLTVV.

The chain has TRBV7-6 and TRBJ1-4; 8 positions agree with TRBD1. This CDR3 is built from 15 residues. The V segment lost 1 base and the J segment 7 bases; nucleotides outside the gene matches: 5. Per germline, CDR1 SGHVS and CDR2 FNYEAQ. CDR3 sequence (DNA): TGTGCCAGCAGCTTAGGAACAGGGGGTGGTGAAAAACTGTTTTTT. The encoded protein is CASSLGTGGGEKLFF.

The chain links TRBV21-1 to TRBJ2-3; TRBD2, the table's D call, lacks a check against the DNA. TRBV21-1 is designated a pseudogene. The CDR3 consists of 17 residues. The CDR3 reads CASSHFLAGDPQGTQYF. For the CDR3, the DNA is TGTGCCAGCAGCCACTTTTTAGCGGGAGACCCACAGGGTACGCAGTATTTT.

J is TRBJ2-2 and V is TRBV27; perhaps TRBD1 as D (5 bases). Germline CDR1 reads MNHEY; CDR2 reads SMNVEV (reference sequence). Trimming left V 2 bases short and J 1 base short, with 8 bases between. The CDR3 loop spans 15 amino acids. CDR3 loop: CASSLQGGNTGELFF. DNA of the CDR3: TGTGCCAGCAGTTTACAGGGCGGGAACACCGGGGAGCTGTTTTTT.

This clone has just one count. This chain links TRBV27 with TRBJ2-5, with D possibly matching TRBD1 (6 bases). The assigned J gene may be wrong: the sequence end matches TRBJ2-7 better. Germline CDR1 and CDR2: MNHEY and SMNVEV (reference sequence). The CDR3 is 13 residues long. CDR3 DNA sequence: TGTGCCAGCAGTGGGGACACCTACTACGAGCAGTACTTC. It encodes CASSGDTYYEQYF.

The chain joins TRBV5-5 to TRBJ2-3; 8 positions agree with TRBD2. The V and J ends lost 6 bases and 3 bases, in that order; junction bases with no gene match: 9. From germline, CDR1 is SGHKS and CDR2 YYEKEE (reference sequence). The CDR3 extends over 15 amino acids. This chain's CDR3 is CASTRDPGGTDTQYF. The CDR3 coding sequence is TGTGCCAGCACCCGGGACCCGGGGGGGACAGATACGCAGTATTTT.

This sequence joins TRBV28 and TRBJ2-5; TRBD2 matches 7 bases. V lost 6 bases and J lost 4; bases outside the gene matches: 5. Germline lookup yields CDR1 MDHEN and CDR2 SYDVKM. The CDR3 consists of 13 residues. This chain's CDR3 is CASSGAGLETQYF. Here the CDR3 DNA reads TGTGCCAGCAGCGGAGCGGGGTTAGAGACCCAGTACTTC. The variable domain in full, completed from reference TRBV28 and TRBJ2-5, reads DVKVTQSSRYLVKRTGEKVFLECVQDMDHENMFWYRQDPGLGLRLIYFSYDVKMKEKGDIPEGYSVSREKKERFSLILESASTNQTSMYLCASSGAGLETQYFGPGTRLLVL.

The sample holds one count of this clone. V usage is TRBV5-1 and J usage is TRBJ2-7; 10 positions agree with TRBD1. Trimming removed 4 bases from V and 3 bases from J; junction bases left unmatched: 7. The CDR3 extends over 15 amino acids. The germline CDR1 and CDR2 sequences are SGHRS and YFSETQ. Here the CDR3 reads CASSPDRGRSYEQYF. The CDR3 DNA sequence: TGCGCCAGCAGCCCAGACAGGGGGCGCAGCTACGAGCAGTACTTC.

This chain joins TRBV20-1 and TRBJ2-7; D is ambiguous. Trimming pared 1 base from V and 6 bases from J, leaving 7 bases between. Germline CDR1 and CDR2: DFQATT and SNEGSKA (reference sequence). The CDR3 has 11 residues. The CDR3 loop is CSARGMAEQYF. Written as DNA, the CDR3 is TGCAGTGCTAGAGGAATGGCCGAGCAGTACTTC.

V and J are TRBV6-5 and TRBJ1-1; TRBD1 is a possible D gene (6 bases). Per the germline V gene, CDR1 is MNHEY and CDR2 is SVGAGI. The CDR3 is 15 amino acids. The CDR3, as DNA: TGTGCTTCTAAAGGAGGGGGGGCGGTGGCCACTGAAGCTTTCTTT. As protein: CASKGGGAVATEAFF.

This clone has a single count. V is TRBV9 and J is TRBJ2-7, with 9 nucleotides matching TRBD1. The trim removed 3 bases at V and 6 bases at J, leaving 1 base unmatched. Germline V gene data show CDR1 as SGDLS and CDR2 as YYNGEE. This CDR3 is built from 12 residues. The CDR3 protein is CASSAGQGEQYF. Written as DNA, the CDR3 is TGTGCCAGCAGCGCGGGACAGGGCGAGCAGTACTTC.

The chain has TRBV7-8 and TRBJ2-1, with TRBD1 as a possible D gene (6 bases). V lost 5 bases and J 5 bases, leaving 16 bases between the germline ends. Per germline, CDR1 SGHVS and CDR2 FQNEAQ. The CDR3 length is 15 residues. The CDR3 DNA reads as TGTGCCAGCAGCACATCCAGGACAGCGAACAATGAGCAGTTCTTC. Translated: CASSTSRTANNEQFF.

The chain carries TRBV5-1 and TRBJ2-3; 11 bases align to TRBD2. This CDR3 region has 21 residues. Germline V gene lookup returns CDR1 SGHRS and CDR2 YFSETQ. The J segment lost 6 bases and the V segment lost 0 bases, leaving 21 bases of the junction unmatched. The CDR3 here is CASSLVSQKTVAGGSDDTQYF. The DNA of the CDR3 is TGCGCCAGCAGCTTGGTGAGCCAAAAAACTGTAGCGGGAGGGTCCGACGATACGCAGTATTTT.

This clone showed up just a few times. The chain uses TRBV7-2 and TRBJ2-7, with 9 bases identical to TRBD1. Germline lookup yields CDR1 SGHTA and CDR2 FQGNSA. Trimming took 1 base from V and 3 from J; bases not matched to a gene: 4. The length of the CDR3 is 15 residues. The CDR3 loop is CASSLGLGQGYEQYF. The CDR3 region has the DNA TGTGCCAGCAGCTTAGGTTTGGGACAGGGCTACGAGCAGTACTTC.